This TCR beta chain was profiled in a study of T-cell memory formation after mild COVID-19. Turning to the study itself: TCR clusters showed largely donor specificity. Study-wide results and limits: Researchers found some responding clones in pre-infection memory, a sign that cross-reactive memory joined. A second wave of clones peaked on day 37, and their SARS-CoV-2 specificity went unconfirmed.

Amplification by 5'RACE using constant-segment primers produced TCR alpha and TCR beta cDNA libraries that carried sample barcodes and UMIs. MiXCR, run by TCRdb on the 5' RACE reads, gives a single entry per CDR3 protein. The table lists about half a million distinct CDR3 sequences, around a sixth of them singletons, with 9% to 15% in the top ten. CDR1 is SGHRS, CDR2 YFSETQ, per germline. V lost 3 bases, J lost 10 bases, and 13 bases stayed unmatched. This CDR3 comprises 15 residues. Only a few counts were recorded for this clonotype. Its antigen is undetermined. The TCR was taken from an adult woman who had mild COVID-19 (a few samples of this study predate the infection). Cell type and time point are not known. The sequencing input was PBMCs or a T cell subset sorted from them (not recorded which). The chain recombines TRBV5-1 with TRBJ2-5; 9 positions agree with TRBD1. DNA for the CDR3: TGCGCCAGCAGCTCACCCGGGACAGGGACCCCCCACCAGTACTTC. Protein: CASSSPGTGTPHQYF.